What follows are 6 T cell receptor beta chains derived from one specimen sequenced in a study of blood T cell repertoires in COVID-19. Only in-frame clones appear in the TCRdb table, and some are missing; sequencing was by immunoSEQ multiplex PCR. The sample contains some 230,000 clones, 82% of which appear only once. The sequenced sample was peripheral blood. The origin of the receptors is a woman older than 75 with COVID-19, enrolled during active disease.

The V gene is TRBV7-2, the J gene TRBJ2-2, with TRBD2 matching over 15 bases. There are 15 residues in the CDR3. Unmatched junction bases numbered 3, after V lost 8 bases and J lost 5 bases. Germline V gene lookup returns CDR1 SGHTA and CDR2 FQGNSA. The CDR3 loop is CASGTSGRKTGELFF. CDR3 nucleotides: TGTGCCAGCGGGACTAGCGGGAGGAAGACCGGGGAGCTGTTTTTT.

This clone was detected a few times. This sequence joins TRBV5-1 and TRBJ1-1; 7 bases fit TRBD1. There are 15 residues in the CDR3. Germline values: CDR1 SGHRS, CDR2 YFSETQ. With V trimmed by 8 bases and J by 0 bases, 10 bases remained unmatched. The CDR3 region is CASSELGQVNTEAFF. The CDR3 DNA reads as TGCGCCAGTTCAGAACTTGGACAGGTGAACACTGAAGCTTTCTTT.

The chain couples TRBV2 to TRBJ1-3, with D unresolved. The length of the CDR3 is 13 residues. The germline CDR1 and CDR2 sequences are SNHLY and FYNNEI. V was pared by 3 bases and J by 8 bases, with 11 bases between. CDR3 coding DNA: TGTGCCAGCAGTGAGGCGGAGGGCCACACCATATATTTT. Translating gives CASSEAEGHTIYF.

The chain recombines TRBV25-1 with TRBJ2-1; 7 nucleotides agree with TRBD2. From germline, CDR1 is MGHDK and CDR2 SYGVNS. The CDR3 consists of 11 residues. The junction had 1 base not matched to a gene; V was cut back by 6 bases and J by 8 bases. The CDR3 nucleotides read TGTGCCAGCAGCGGGAGGCATGAGCAGTTCTTC. Protein sequence: CASSGRHEQFF.

The chain is built from TRBV5-8 and TRBJ2-3; a weak D match, TRBD2 (5 bases). CDR3 length: 15 residues. Between the trimmed V and J ends, which lost 2 bases and 4 bases, there was a span of 14 bases. Germline V gives CDR1 SGHTS, CDR2 YDEGEE. In nucleotides, the CDR3 is TGTGCCAGCAGCTTTGTGAATCCGAGGGCAGATACGCAGTATTTT. Protein sequence: CASSFVNPRADTQYF.

This clone occurred a few times. The chain uses TRBV19 and TRBJ2-5; 8 nucleotides match TRBD1. V was pared by 6 bases and J by 5 bases, with 5 bases of the junction left unmatched. This CDR3 has 13 residues. Germline assignment: CDR1 LNHDA and CDR2 SQIVND (reference sequence). The CDR3 bases are TGTGCCAGTAGCGGACAGGGTAGGGAGACCCAGTACTTC. This encodes CASSGQGRETQYF.